The 32 T cell receptor beta chains below were found in one sample sequenced in a study of blood T cell repertoires in COVID-19. Data came from immunoSEQ multiplex PCR; TCRdb stores just in-frame clones and leaves some out. The sample has about 42,000 clones, approximately 80% seen once. Source material: peripheral blood. Receptors originate from a man over 45 with active COVID-19.

The CDR3 bases are TGTGCCAGCAGCTTAGGGGCGACTAGCGGGGGAAAGAGCACCGGGGAGCTGTTTTTT. Translated, it gives CASSLGATSGGKSTGELFF. V and J are TRBV13 and TRBJ2-2; 12 bases fit TRBD2. The CDR3 is made up of 19 amino acids. Germline V gene data show CDR1 as PRHDT and CDR2 as FYEKMQ (reference sequence). After removal of 0 bases from V and 4 bases from J, the junction contained 9 bases not matched to a gene.

The rearrangement joins TRBV27 to TRBJ2-7; 12 nucleotides agree with TRBD1. Trimming removed 6 bases from V and 7 bases from J; junction bases left unmatched: 10. The CDR3 loop spans 15 amino acids. Germline V gene sequence: CDR1 MNHEY, CDR2 SMNVEV (reference sequence). CDR3 bases: TGTGCCAGCAGCACCCGGGACAGGGGGCGCTGGGAGCAGTACTTC. This encodes CASSTRDRGRWEQYF.

V and J are TRBV18 and TRBJ1-2; 9 bases agree with TRBD1. V was clipped by 3 bases and J by 6 bases; unmatched bases: 11. The germline CDR1 and CDR2 sequences are KGHSH and LQKENI. CDR3 length: 16 residues. CDR3 sequence reads: CASSPTGGVPPHGYTF. For the CDR3, the DNA is TGTGCCAGCTCACCTACAGGGGGCGTCCCCCCCCATGGCTACACCTTC.

This chain connects TRBV2 to TRBJ2-2; D is unresolved. The V end lost 6 bases, the J end lost 0 bases, and 11 bases lay between the germline ends. Germline V gives CDR1 SNHLY, CDR2 FYNNEI. CDR3 size: 15 residues. The CDR3 bases are TGTGCCAGCAGCGACAATCGTCCGAACACCGGGGAGCTGTTTTTT. Its translation: CASSDNRPNTGELFF.

This chain uses TRBV7-2 with TRBJ2-5; 7 bases map to TRBD1. Germline V gene lookup returns CDR1 SGHTA and CDR2 FQGNSA. V lost 5 bases and J lost 5; bases outside the gene matches: 8. There are 14 residues in the CDR3. The CDR3 here is CASSPRDSRETQYF. The CDR3 DNA follows: TGTGCCAGCAGCCCACGGGACAGTAGGGAGACCCAGTACTTC.

The chain uses TRBV6-6 and TRBJ2-1; a weak D match, TRBD2 (6 bases). Trimming stripped 10 bases from V and 9 bases from J, with 13 bases between. This CDR3 contains 11 residues. The germline V gene has CDR1 MNHNY and CDR2 SVGAGI (reference sequence). CDR3 region: CATTRTSEQFF. DNA for the CDR3: TGTGCCACGACTAGAACGAGTGAGCAGTTCTTC.

The V call is TRBV10-3, the J call TRBJ1-4, with 9 bases that match TRBD1. The germline V gene has CDR1 ENHRY and CDR2 SYGVKD. This CDR3 has 17 residues. V trimming: 2 bases; J trimming: 2 bases; junction bases outside the gene matches: 6. The CDR3 DNA reads TGTGCCATCAGTGAGGGACAGGGGCAGCGGACTAATGAAAAACTGTTTTTT. It is translated as CAISEGQGQRTNEKLFF.

The DNA of the CDR3 is TGTGCCAGCTCACCATCTTTCACAGAGTACCAAGAGACCCAGTACTTC. Its translation: CASSPSFTEYQETQYF. This chain joins TRBV18 and TRBJ2-5; D ambiguous. Trimming pared 2 bases from V and 0 bases from J, leaving 13 bases between. This CDR3 contains 16 residues. Germline V gene sequence: CDR1 KGHSH, CDR2 LQKENI.

The chain joins TRBV25-1 to TRBJ1-2; the D is unclear. The CDR3 contains 15 residues. The V and J ends lost 6 bases and 4 bases respectively, with 18 bases between them. Germline loops: CDR1 MGHDK, CDR2 SYGVNS. The CDR3 sequence is CASSSTSAGSYGYTF. In DNA, the CDR3 is TGTGCCAGCAGCTCCACCTCGGCGGGCAGCTATGGCTACACCTTC.

The genes are TRBV3-1 (or the pseudogene TRBV3-2) and TRBJ1-3; TRBD1 might be the D (5 bases). Trimming took 4 bases from V and 0 from J, leaving 22 bases between them. Per the germline V gene, CDR1 is LGHDT and CDR2 is YNNKEL (reference sequence). CDR3 length: 19 amino acids. The CDR3 reads CASSPRAGTLSFSGNTIYF. The CDR3 DNA follows: TGTGCCAGCAGCCCTCGCGCAGGGACTTTATCTTTCTCTGGAAACACCATATATTTT.

This clone appeared a single time. The chain links TRBV15 to TRBJ2-3, with a possible D match to TRBD2 (6 bases). CDR1 is LNHNV and CDR2 is YYDKDF in the germline V gene (reference sequence). V gave up 1 base and J gave up 0 bases, with 14 bases separating them. The CDR3 has 17 residues. This CDR3 is CATSRVRAGSSTDTQYF. CDR3 DNA sequence: TGTGCCACCAGCAGAGTTCGTGCGGGATCTAGCACAGATACGCAGTATTTT.

The chain is built from TRBV10-3 and TRBJ2-3; 7 positions agree with TRBD2. The junction had 5 bases not matched to a gene; V was cut back by 7 bases and J by 7 bases. CDR1 and CDR2 from the germline V gene are ENHRY and SYGVKD. The CDR3 is 12 amino acids. As DNA, the CDR3 is TGTGCCATCACGGGGGGTGGAAATACGCAGTATTTT. This translates into CAITGGGNTQYF.

In DNA, the CDR3 is TGTGCCAGCAGCTTAAATCCAGGGAACACCGGGGAGCTGTTTTTT. Its protein product is CASSLNPGNTGELFF. This chain joins TRBV7-2 and TRBJ2-2, with no clear D. Trimming removed 2 bases from V and 1 base from J, with 8 bases in between. The germline CDR1 and CDR2 sequences are SGHTA and FQGNSA. CDR3 length: 15 residues.

The chain employs TRBV28 and TRBJ2-3; 8 nucleotides align to TRBD2. Germline values: CDR1 MDHEN, CDR2 SYDVKM. J gave up 7 bases and V 11 bases, and 11 bases lay outside the gene matches. The CDR3 spans 13 residues. CDR3 nucleotide sequence: TGTGCCTGTACGGGAGGGCCCGCCTATACGCAGTATTTT. Amino acids: CACTGGPAYTQYF. The full variable domain, in which reference TRBV28 and TRBJ2-3 provide the parts outside the CDR3, is DVKVTQSSRYLVKRTGEKVFLECVQDMDHENMFWYRQDPGLGLRLIYFSYDVKMKEKGDIPEGYSVSREKKERFSLILESASTNQTSMYLCACTGGPAYTQYFGPGTRLTVL.

The chain recombines TRBV4-1 with TRBJ2-1; possible D gene TRBD2, 6 bases. The length of the CDR3 is 15 residues. CDR1 MGHRA and CDR2 YSYEKL come from the germline V gene. V was trimmed by 1 base and J by 4 bases, leaving 11 bases between them. CDR3 region: CASSQAEGSYNEQFF. The CDR3 region has the DNA TGCGCCAGCAGCCAAGCGGAGGGGAGTTACAATGAGCAGTTCTTC.

CDR3 sequence reads: CASSEVGRLGNEKLFF. The CDR3 DNA follows: TGTGCCAGCAGTGAGGTGGGGCGGCTTGGGAATGAAAAACTGTTTTTT. The chain uses TRBV2 and TRBJ1-4; D might be TRBD1 (5 bases). V was pared by 3 bases and J by 5 bases, with 16 bases between. The CDR3 loop spans 16 amino acids. Germline-derived CDR1 and CDR2 are SNHLY and FYNNEI.

V is TRBV19 and J is TRBJ1-5; 9 nucleotides match TRBD1. The CDR3 is 15 amino acids. Germline V gene data show CDR1 as LNHDA and CDR2 as SQIVND (reference sequence). Germline trimming cut 7 bases from V and 2 bases from J; bases unmatched to any gene: 6. The CDR3 region is CASKPTGGGNQPQHF. CDR3 in DNA: TGTGCCAGTAAACCGACAGGGGGAGGCAATCAGCCCCAGCATTTT.

The DNA of the CDR3 is TGTGCCAGCAGCTTAGATCACCAGCGGGGTGGCGAGCAGTACTTC. This gives the protein CASSLDHQRGGEQYF. The V and J genes are TRBV11-3 and TRBJ2-7, with 7 bases identical to TRBD2. There are 15 residues in the CDR3. J was trimmed by 6 bases and V by 0 bases; bases with no gene match: 8. Germline CDR1 and CDR2: SGHNT and YENEEA.

The J gene is TRBJ2-1, the V gene TRBV19; 8 nucleotides agree with TRBD2. Germline CDR1 reads LNHDA; CDR2 reads SQIVND (reference sequence). Trimming at V came to 1 base and at J to 3 bases, leaving 8 bases not matched to a gene. CDR3 size: 17 residues. The CDR3 protein is CASSIVMVAGHYNEQFF. The DNA for the CDR3 is TGTGCCAGTAGTATAGTGATGGTAGCGGGGCACTACAATGAGCAGTTCTTC.

This sequence joins TRBV6-1 and TRBJ1-6, with 9 bases aligning to TRBD1. The germline gives CDR1 MNHNS, CDR2 SASEGT. The CDR3 loop spans 15 amino acids. V lost 3 bases to trimming and J lost 6 bases; unmatched junction nucleotides: 3. The CDR3: CASSDGTGLNSPLHF. In nucleotides, the CDR3 is TGTGCCAGCAGTGACGGGACAGGGCTTAATTCACCCCTCCACTTT.

The genes are TRBV11-2 and TRBJ2-7; the match to TRBD2 covers 9 bases. The J segment lost 3 bases and the V segment lost 4 bases, leaving 7 bases of the junction unmatched. This CDR3 region has 15 residues. Germline lookup yields CDR1 SGHAT and CDR2 FQNNGV. The CDR3 region has the DNA TGTGCCAGCAGCTATCCGCGGGGGGGCCTCTACGAGCAGTACTTC. Translating it yields CASSYPRGGLYEQYF.

The chain links TRBV7-3 to TRBJ2-5; possible D gene TRBD1, 6 bases. The V gene lost 5 bases and the J gene lost 5 bases, with 12 bases spanning the gap. This CDR3 has 13 amino acids. Germline V gives CDR1 SGHTA, CDR2 FQGTGA. The CDR3: CASSRGFEETQYF. The CDR3 DNA is TGTGCCAGCAGCAGGGGGTTTGAGGAGACCCAGTACTTC.

This clone was counted once. The V and J genes are TRBV29-1 and TRBJ2-7; TRBD1 is a possible D gene (6 bases). Deletions cut 7 bases from V and 3 bases from J, with 16 bases between. CDR1 is SQVTM and CDR2 is ANQGSEA in the germline V gene. This CDR3 is built from 13 residues. CDR3 nucleotides: TGCAGCGCAATCCGGGACACTAACTACGAGCAGTACTTC. Its protein is CSAIRDTNYEQYF.

The J gene is TRBJ1-6, the V gene TRBV5-1; 9 nucleotides line up with TRBD1. Germline V CDR1 and CDR2: SGHRS, YFSETQ. The CDR3 consists of 14 residues. V trimming: 3 bases; J trimming: 8 bases; junction bases outside the gene matches: 3. In DNA, the CDR3 is TGCGCCAGCAGCTCCCGGACAGGGGATTCACCCCTCCACTTT. Its translation: CASSSRTGDSPLHF.

The chain carries TRBV5-4 and TRBJ2-2, with a tentative D call TRBD1 (6 bases). V lost 7 bases to trimming and J lost 4 bases, with 14 bases between them. Germline V CDR1 and CDR2: SGHNT, YYREEE (reference sequence). This CDR3 spans 14 amino acids. CDR3 loop: CASSADRSTGELFF. In DNA, the CDR3 is TGTGCCAGCTCCGCGGACAGATCCACCGGGGAGCTGTTTTTT.

The chain has TRBV5-1 and TRBJ2-3, with 14 bases aligning to TRBD2. Germline V lookup: CDR1 SGHRS, CDR2 YFSETQ. The CDR3 extends over 16 amino acids. J gave up 4 bases and V 4 bases, and 5 bases lay outside the gene matches. The CDR3 is CASSGTSGRGADTQYF. The DNA of the CDR3 is TGCGCCAGCAGCGGGACTAGCGGGAGAGGGGCAGATACGCAGTATTTT.

The chain's CDR3 is CASSSGQGHEQYF. The CDR3 DNA reads as TGTGCCAGCAGTTCCGGACAGGGGCACGAGCAGTACTTC. V and J are TRBV12-3 or TRBV12-4 and TRBJ2-7; the match to TRBD1 covers 9 bases. V was pared by 4 bases and J by 5 bases, with 3 bases of the junction left unmatched. CDR3 length: 13 residues.

The gene calls are TRBV19 and TRBJ1-1; no definite D call. Trimming took off 4 bases at V and 1 base at J, with 16 bases between the two ends. Germline assignment: CDR1 LNHDA and CDR2 SQIVND (reference sequence). CDR3 length: 16 residues. The CDR3 nucleotides are TGTGCCAGTAGTACCCCCCGCATTCGGGGGAACACTGAAGCTTTCTTT. It translates to CASSTPRIRGNTEAFF.

The rearrangement uses TRBV12-1 and TRBJ2-5; TRBD1, the table's D call, lacks a check against the DNA. TRBV12-1 is given as a pseudogene. This CDR3 contains 16 residues. The CDR3 here is CASSRGPPALGGTQYF. As DNA, the CDR3 is TGTGCCAGCAGCAGGGGCCCACCGGCATTAGGGGGGACCCAGTACTTC.

The rearrangement uses TRBV30 and TRBJ2-2, with 13 bases aligning to TRBD2. The CDR3 loop spans 19 amino acids. The V and J ends lost 1 base and 1 base, in that order; junction bases with no gene match: 9. Looked up from germline, CDR1 is GTSNPN and CDR2 is SVGIG (reference sequence). Here the CDR3 reads CAWSARTSGRTWNTGELFF. The CDR3, as DNA: TGTGCCTGGAGTGCCCGGACTAGCGGGAGAACGTGGAACACCGGGGAGCTGTTTTTT. Variable domain in full (rest from reference TRBV30 and TRBJ2-2): SQTIHQWPATLVQPVGSPLSLECTVEGTSNPNLYWYRQAAGRGLQLLFYSVGIGQISSEVPQNLSASRPQDRQFILSSKKLLLSDSGFYLCAWSARTSGRTWNTGELFFGEGSRLTVL.

The rearrangement joins TRBV27 to TRBJ1-2, with 7 bases matching TRBD1. The CDR3 has 13 residues. Germline V gene sequence: CDR1 MNHEY, CDR2 SMNVEV (reference sequence). Trimming cost V 6 bases and J 4 bases; bases outside gene matches: 5. The CDR3 DNA follows: TGTGCCAGCAGAAGGACAGGTGTCTATGGCTACACCTTC. Amino acids: CASRRTGVYGYTF.

The rearrangement uses TRBV5-1 and TRBJ2-2, with D hard to call. The germline V gene encodes CDR1 SGHRS and CDR2 YFSETQ. This CDR3 contains 15 residues. V was clipped by 6 bases and J by 0 bases, with 12 bases between them. In DNA form, the CDR3 reads TGCGCCAGCAACCCAAGAGATGCGAACACCGGGGAGCTGTTTTTT. The encoded protein is CASNPRDANTGELFF. Filled out from reference TRBV5-1 and TRBJ2-2, the complete variable domain reads KAGVTQTPRYLIKTRGQQVTLSCSPISGHRSVSWYQQTPGQGLQFLFEYFSETQRNKGNFPGRFSGRQFSNSRSEMNVSTLELGDSALYLCASNPRDANTGELFFGEGSRLTVL.